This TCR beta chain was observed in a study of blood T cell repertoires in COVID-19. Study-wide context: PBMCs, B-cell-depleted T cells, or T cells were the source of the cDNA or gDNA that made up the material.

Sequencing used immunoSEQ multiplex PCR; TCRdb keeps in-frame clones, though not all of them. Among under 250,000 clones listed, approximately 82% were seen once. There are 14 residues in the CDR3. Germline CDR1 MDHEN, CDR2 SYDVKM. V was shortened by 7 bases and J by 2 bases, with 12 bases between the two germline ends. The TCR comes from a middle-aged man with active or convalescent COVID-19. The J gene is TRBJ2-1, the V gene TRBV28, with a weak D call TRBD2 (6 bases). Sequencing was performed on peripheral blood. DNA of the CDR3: TGTGCCAGCAATACGGCGGGAACCTACAATGAGCAGTTCTTC. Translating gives CASNTAGTYNEQFF.